This entry lists 25 T cell receptor beta chains sequenced from one sample in a study of blood T cell repertoires in COVID-19. The table came from immunoSEQ multiplex PCR; TCRdb's copy has only in-frame clones and leaves some out. The sample carries roughly 330,000 clones, 80% to 90% recorded once. Sequencing was done on a sample of peripheral blood. The receptors were sampled from a man aged 18 to 30 who had recovered from COVID-19.

This clone came up a few times. At the DNA level, this CDR3 is encoded by other sequences in the same sample as well. V gene TRBV9 combines with J gene TRBJ2-1; 10 bases match TRBD2. The CDR3 length is 15 residues. Trimming took 0 bases from V and 4 from J; bases not matched to a gene: 1. Germline CDR1 and CDR2: SGDLS and YYNGEE. The CDR3 bases are TGTGCCAGCAGCGTAGAAGCGGGAGGGTACAATGAGCAGTTCTTC. This gives the protein CASSVEAGGYNEQFF.

The J gene is TRBJ2-7, the V gene TRBV9; 7 nucleotides line up with TRBD2. CDR1 SGDLS and CDR2 YYNGEE come from the germline V gene. The CDR3 has 14 amino acids. Unmatched junction bases numbered 5, after V lost 3 bases and J lost 2 bases. In DNA form, the CDR3 reads TGTGCCAGCAGCGCCTGGGGGGGGACCTACGAGCAGTACTTC. This encodes CASSAWGGTYEQYF.

The V and J genes are TRBV19 and TRBJ2-7, with 7 nucleotides matching TRBD1. Germline assignment: CDR1 LNHDA and CDR2 SQIVND (reference sequence). The CDR3 is 14 residues long. The V and J ends lost 4 bases and 0 bases, in that order; junction bases with no gene match: 3. The CDR3, as DNA: TGTGCCAGTAGTAGACAGGGAGCCTCCTACGAGCAGTACTTC. Translated: CASSRQGASYEQYF.

The chain joins TRBV9 to TRBJ1-1; 7 bases map to TRBD1. Unmatched junction bases numbered 1, after V lost 3 bases and J lost 2 bases. CDR1 is SGDLS, CDR2 YYNGEE, per germline. The CDR3 spans 13 residues. CDR3 in amino acids: CASSAGGNTEAFF. CDR3 nucleotide sequence: TGTGCCAGCAGCGCAGGGGGAAACACTGAAGCTTTCTTT.

The chain combines TRBV5-6 with TRBJ2-3; 11 bases align to TRBD2. V was clipped by 4 bases and J by 11 bases; unmatched bases: 12. Germline V gives CDR1 SGHDT, CDR2 YYEEEE. The CDR3 length is 15 residues. The CDR3 DNA reads TGTGCCAGCAGCCAACTAGCGGGGGCACAGTTGAAGCAGTATTTT. It translates to CASSQLAGAQLKQYF.

CDR3: CASSLVTDTQYF. The CDR3, as DNA: TGTGCCAGCAGCCTAGTGACGGATACGCAGTATTTT. The chain uses TRBV12-3 or TRBV12-4 and TRBJ2-3, with D hard to call. V was cut by 6 bases and J by 6 bases, with 10 bases left in between. This CDR3 spans 12 amino acids.

The chain is built from TRBV27 and TRBJ1-5, with 7 bases matching TRBD1. Trimming cost V 3 bases and J 4 bases; bases outside gene matches: 9. The CDR3 length is 16 residues. Germline CDR1 reads MNHEY; CDR2 reads SMNVEV (reference sequence). CDR3 in DNA: TGTGCCAGCAGTTTGAGGGGGCTAGATAAGAATCAGCCCCAGCATTTT. Protein sequence: CASSLRGLDKNQPQHF.

This sequence joins TRBV4-3 and TRBJ1-1; D not certain. In germline, CDR1 is LGHNA, CDR2 YSLEER. The CDR3 is made up of 16 amino acids. Trimming left V 1 base short and J 2 bases short, with 14 bases between. CDR3 sequence reads: CASSQVPRAINTEAFF. CDR3 DNA sequence: TGCGCCAGCAGCCAAGTTCCACGAGCAATAAACACTGAAGCTTTCTTT.

V is TRBV6-5 and J is TRBJ1-1; D call uncertain. This CDR3 is 15 amino acids long. V was shortened by 2 bases and J by 2 bases, with 12 bases between the two germline ends. The germline V gene has CDR1 MNHEY and CDR2 SVGAGI. CDR3: CASSYRDIPNTEAFF. CDR3 nucleotide sequence: TGTGCCAGCAGTTACCGCGACATACCAAACACTGAAGCTTTCTTT.

This chain joins TRBV4-3 and TRBJ2-7, with D possibly TRBD2 on 7 matching bases. The CDR3 covers 16 residues. CDR1 is LGHNA and CDR2 is YSLEER in the germline V gene. V lost 4 bases and J 2 bases, leaving 18 bases between the germline ends. The CDR3 protein is CASSLAVHGGPYEQYF. DNA for the CDR3: TGCGCCAGCAGCCTCGCCGTTCACGGGGGGCCCTACGAGCAGTACTTC.

The rearrangement joins TRBV4-1 to TRBJ2-7; 8 bases line up with TRBD1. Germline trimming cut 0 bases from V and 6 bases from J; bases unmatched to any gene: 1. The CDR3 is 13 amino acids. Germline V gene data show CDR1 as MGHRA and CDR2 as YSYEKL. CDR3 sequence reads: CASSQEDRAEQYF. Written as DNA, the CDR3 is TGCGCCAGCAGCCAAGAGGACAGGGCCGAGCAGTACTTC.

The chain employs TRBV5-8 and TRBJ2-5; 10 positions match TRBD1. The trim removed 3 bases at V and 4 bases at J, leaving 6 bases unmatched. Looked up from germline, CDR1 is SGHTS and CDR2 is YDEGEE. This CDR3 has 15 residues. The CDR3 region is CASSSPTGGGETQYF. The CDR3 region has the DNA TGTGCCAGCAGCTCCCCGACAGGGGGCGGAGAGACCCAGTACTTC.

The chain couples TRBV9 to TRBJ1-2; TRBD1 might be the D (5 bases). This CDR3 spans 16 amino acids. CDR1 and CDR2 from the germline V gene are SGDLS and YYNGEE. Deletions cut 0 bases from V and 4 bases from J, with 16 bases between. CDR3 sequence: CASSVGWGRVTYGYTF. The CDR3 DNA follows: TGTGCCAGCAGCGTAGGATGGGGCAGGGTGACCTATGGCTACACCTTC.

The chain combines TRBV18 with TRBJ2-7; 11 nucleotides agree with TRBD2. Germline V CDR1 and CDR2: KGHSH, LQKENI. V dropped 6 bases and J dropped 1; count of bases not matched to a gene: 5. The CDR3 runs 15 residues. Here the CDR3 DNA reads TGTGCCAGCTCCCCGACTAGCGGGGAGTCCTACGAGCAGTACTTC. This translates into CASSPTSGESYEQYF.

J is TRBJ2-5 and V is TRBV12-3 or TRBV12-4; TRBD2 aligns across 7 bases. The CDR3 runs 13 residues. After removal of 7 bases from V and 4 bases from J, the junction contained 6 bases not matched to a gene. CDR3 nucleotide sequence: TGTGCCAGCATCTACTCGGGGGGAGAGACCCAGTACTTC. Translated: CASIYSGGETQYF.

This sequence joins TRBV19 and TRBJ2-7; possibly TRBD2 for D (5 bases). Germline CDR1 reads LNHDA; CDR2 reads SQIVND (reference sequence). The CDR3 has 15 residues. V gave up 2 bases and J gave up 2 bases, with 13 bases separating them. CDR3 sequence (DNA): TGTGCCAGTAGTATAACGGCGGGCCCAGCCTACGAGCAGTACTTC. Protein: CASSITAGPAYEQYF. The entire variable domain, with the rest obtained from reference TRBV19 and TRBJ2-7, is as follows: DGGITQSPKYLFRKEGQNVTLSCEQNLNHDAMYWYRQDPGQGLRLIYYSQIVNDFQKGDIAEGYSVSREKKESFPLTVTSAQKNPTAFYLCASSITAGPAYEQYFGPGTRLTVT.

The rearrangement joins TRBV15 to TRBJ1-4, with 7 bases lining up with TRBD1. V shed 1 base, J shed 8 bases, and the junction held 7 bases outside the gene matches. Germline V lookup: CDR1 LNHNV, CDR2 YYDKDF (reference sequence). The CDR3 has 15 amino acids. The chain's CDR3 is CATSRGGTAGEKLFF. Here the CDR3 DNA reads TGTGCCACCAGCAGAGGGGGGACAGCTGGCGAAAAACTGTTTTTT.

The J gene is TRBJ1-1, the V gene TRBV5-1; 9 bases map to TRBD1. Per germline, CDR1 SGHRS and CDR2 YFSETQ. This CDR3 region has 16 residues. V dropped 4 bases and J dropped 0; count of bases not matched to a gene: 7. CDR3 DNA sequence: TGCGCCAGCAGCCCGAGACAGGGGGAAGTGAACACTGAAGCTTTCTTT. It translates to CASSPRQGEVNTEAFF.

This rearrangement joins TRBV7-2 to TRBJ2-7; 7 bases are shared with TRBD1. Germline V gene sequence: CDR1 SGHTA, CDR2 FQGNSA. The V segment lost 5 bases and the J segment 4 bases; nucleotides outside the gene matches: 11. The CDR3 is 15 residues long. Here the CDR3 reads CASSPDLGQVYEQYF. The CDR3 bases are TGTGCCAGCAGCCCCGATCTAGGACAGGTTTACGAGCAGTACTTC.

The V gene is TRBV18, the J gene TRBJ2-1, with TRBD1 matching 9 bases. Germline V gene sequence: CDR1 KGHSH, CDR2 LQKENI. The CDR3 is made up of 16 amino acids. Trimming took 5 bases from V and 6 from J; bases not matched to a gene: 11. DNA of the CDR3: TGTGCCAGCTCAATGACCGGGACAGGGCAGCTCAATGAGCAGTTCTTC. Its protein product is CASSMTGTGQLNEQFF.

V and J are TRBV9 and TRBJ2-1; 7 bases fit TRBD2. Germline values: CDR1 SGDLS, CDR2 YYNGEE. Trimming cost V 3 bases and J 9 bases; bases outside gene matches: 12. The CDR3 sequence is 15 residues long. CDR3 DNA sequence: TGTGCCAGCAGCGGCGCACGGGACTACCATATTGAGCAGTTCTTC. This encodes CASSGARDYHIEQFF.

This rearrangement joins TRBV19 to TRBJ1-1, with no clear D. Deletions cut 5 bases from V and 0 bases from J, with 7 bases between. From germline, CDR1 is LNHDA and CDR2 SQIVND (reference sequence). CDR3 length: 13 amino acids. CDR3 DNA: TGTGCCAGTAGTTCGGGAATGAACACTGAAGCTTTCTTT. As protein: CASSSGMNTEAFF.

The chain recombines TRBV21-1 with TRBJ1-4. TRBV21-1 is assigned pseudogene status. The CDR3 consists of 8 residues. CDR3 nucleotides: TGTGCCACCGGAGGACTGTTTTTT. This translates into CATGGLFF.

In its sample, this clone was seen once. V gene TRBV28 combines with J gene TRBJ1-2; no clear D gene. The V gene lost 1 base and the J gene lost 5 bases, with 11 bases spanning the gap. The CDR3 consists of 14 residues. Germline values: CDR1 MDHEN, CDR2 SYDVKM. The CDR3 loop reads CASSLSEELYGYTF. The CDR3 coding sequence is TGTGCCAGCAGTTTATCGGAGGAGCTATATGGCTACACCTTC.

V is TRBV18 and J is TRBJ2-3, with TRBD2 matching 14 bases. After removal of 3 bases from V and 4 bases from J, the junction contained 9 bases not matched to a gene. The germline V gene has CDR1 KGHSH and CDR2 LQKENI. The CDR3 contains 18 residues. The CDR3 spells CASSPVTSGGASSDTQYF. The CDR3 nucleotides read TGTGCCAGCTCACCGGTGACTAGCGGGGGGGCCTCATCAGATACGCAGTATTTT.